This T cell receptor beta chain was profiled in a study of T cell changes during pregnancy in multiple sclerosis. Germline values: CDR1 SGHAT, CDR2 FQNNGV. Trimming shortened V by 5 bases and J by 8 bases, and 12 bases separated the two germline ends. This CDR3 contains 12 residues. Sequenced by immunoSEQ multiplex PCR; TCRdb stores in-frame clones only, minus some. The table has about 20,000 clones, more than 70% seen once; the top ten hold 7.5% to 10%. The sequencing here drew on CD8+ T cells from peripheral blood mononuclear cells, taken after pregnancy. This chain joins TRBV11-2 and TRBJ1-2, with no clear D. The TCR originated in a female donor with multiple sclerosis, enrolled in a pregnancy study. CDR3 nucleotide sequence: TGTGCCAGCAGCGAGGGCCTGGTAGGCTACACCTTC. As protein: CASSEGLVGYTF. The full variable domain, its missing parts supplied by reference TRBV11-2 and TRBJ1-2, is EAGVAQSPRYKIIEKRQSVAFWCNPISGHATLYWYQQILGQGPKLLIQFQNNGVVDDSQLPKDRFSAERLKGVDSTLKIQPAKLEDSAVYLCASSEGLVGYTFGSGTRLTVV.